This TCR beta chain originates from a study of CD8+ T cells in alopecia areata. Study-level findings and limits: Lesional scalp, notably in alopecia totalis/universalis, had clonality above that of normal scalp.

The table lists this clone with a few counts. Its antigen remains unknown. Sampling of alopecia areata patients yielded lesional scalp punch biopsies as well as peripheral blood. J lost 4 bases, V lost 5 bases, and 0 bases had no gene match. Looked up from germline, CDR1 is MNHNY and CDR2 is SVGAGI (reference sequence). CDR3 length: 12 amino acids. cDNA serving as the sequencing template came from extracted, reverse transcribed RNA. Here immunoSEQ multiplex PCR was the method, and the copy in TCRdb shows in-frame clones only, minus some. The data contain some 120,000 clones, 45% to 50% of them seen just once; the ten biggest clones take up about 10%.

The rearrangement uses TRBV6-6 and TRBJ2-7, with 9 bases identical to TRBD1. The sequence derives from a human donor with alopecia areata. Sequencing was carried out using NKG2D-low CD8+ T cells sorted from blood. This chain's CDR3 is CASSGTGYEQYF. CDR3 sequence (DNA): TGTGCCAGCAGTGGGACAGGGTACGAGCAGTACTTC.